The clone carrying this TCR beta chain appeared many times. The data originate from a study of human T cells and chemical hapten exposure. The overall study: Sensitization was performed using 2% DPC on a roughly 2 cm by roughly 2 cm upper inner arm skin site. Across its roughly 22 weeks, the study gave patients weekly diphenylcyclopropenone doses to the scalp. TCR yields per sample varied, mainly owing to small pooled library volume differences.

Individual cDNA molecules received unique molecular identifiers in the library. TCRdb re-called the RACE reads through MiXCR, storing one row per CDR3 protein. Here the sample spans about 43,000 distinct CDR3 sequences, about 3.5% being singletons. Time point of the sample: patch test 2, 6 weeks after DPC sensitization. Documented treatment: therapeutic diphenylcyclopropenone sensitization with weekly scalp DPC. The sequence was obtained from a man aged 40-50 years with alopecia areata. Some clones in this sample may be carry-over from other donors' samples. The sample consisted of whole blood, taken in connection with sensitization to the hapten diphenylcyclopropenone (DPC).

CDR3 nucleotides: TGCAGTGCACGAAAAGGGACTAGCGGGGGCACAGATACGCAGTATTTT. Its protein product is CSARKGTSGGTDTQYF. The V gene is TRBV20-1, the J gene TRBJ2-3; 13 bases are shared with TRBD2. In germline, CDR1 is DFQATT, CDR2 SNEGSKA (reference sequence). The length of the CDR3 is 16 residues. Trimming took 6 bases from V and 1 from J; bases not matched to a gene: 7.